The rows below give T cell receptor beta chains drawn from one sample of a study of cytomegalovirus exposure and HLA in healthy donors. Libraries were prepared by immunoSEQ multiplex PCR; TCRdb keeps only in-frame clonotypes and omits some of them. The sample yields under 200,000 clones, around 81% seen once. The source material was PBMCs. The receptors originated from a man aged 35-49 years in good health and CMV-seronegative. Both conserved end residues are part of each CDR3. A D gene is named only where the DNA matches it firmly. A clone size is listed for some rows: how often the clone was seen (once, few, many), or a class if it is expanded.

abundance | j_gene | d_gene | v_gene | CDR3aa | CDR3nt
. | TRBJ2-2 | . | TRBV5-1 | CASSPGALNTGELFF | TGCGCCAGCAGCCCCGGAGCCCTTAACACCGGGGAGCTGTTTTTT
. | TRBJ1-6 | . | TRBV7-9 | CASSSGGYNSPLHF | TGTGCCAGCAGCTCGGGAGGCTATAATTCACCCCTCCACTTT
. | TRBJ2-7 | . | TRBV5-1 | CASSLSDEQYF | TGCGCCAGCAGCTTGAGCGACGAGCAGTACTTC
. | TRBJ2-1 | TRBD2 | TRBV5-1 | CASSWGLAGDYEQFF | TGCGCCAGCAGCTGGGGACTAGCGGGGGATTATGAGCAGTTCTTC
. | TRBJ1-2 | TRBD1 | TRBV27 | CASSRDRDRGRSVYGYTF | TGTGCCAGCAGCCGCGACCGGGACAGGGGGCGTTCGGTCTATGGCTACACCTTC
. | TRBJ1-1 | . | TRBV7-9 | CASSLEIMNTEAFF | TGTGCCAGCAGCTTAGAAATCATGAACACTGAAGCTTTCTTT
. | TRBJ1-5 | . | TRBV11-2 | CASSLGLGGLGNQPQHF | TGTGCCAGCAGCTTAGGGCTAGGCGGGTTAGGCAATCAGCCCCAGCATTTT
. | TRBJ1-2 | . | TRBV27 | CASSPPGGYGYTF | TGTGCCAGCAGTCCACCGGGGGGATATGGCTACACCTTC
. | TRBJ2-3 | . | TRBV6-5 | CASSPLSGDTQYF | TGTGCCAGCAGTCCCCTCTCGGGGGATACGCAGTATTTT
. | TRBJ1-2 | TRBD1 | TRBV7-9 | CASSLVSGQDYGYTF | TGTGCCAGCAGCTTAGTGTCGGGACAGGACTATGGCTACACCTTC
. | TRBJ2-7 | . | TRBV15 | CATSRDPRRDEQYF | TGTGCCACCAGCAGAGATCCTAGGCGGGACGAGCAGTACTTC
few | TRBJ2-7 | TRBD2 | TRBV7-2 | CASRAGANYEQYF | TGTGCCAGCAGAGCGGGGGCAAACTACGAGCAGTACTTC
. | TRBJ1-2 | . | TRBV14 | CASQPRGLGNYGYTF | TGTGCCAGCCAACCTAGGGGACTTGGGAACTATGGCTACACCTTC
once | TRBJ2-5 | TRBD1 | TRBV7-6 | CASSSGQGRETQYF | TGTGCCAGCAGCTCCGGACAGGGCAGGGAGACCCAGTACTTC
few | TRBJ2-2 | . | TRBV9 | CASSVQGGLIGELFF | TGTGCCAGCAGCGTACAGGGGGGTCTAATCGGGGAGCTGTTTTTT
. | TRBJ1-1 | . | TRBV5-1 | CASSLGWGDTEAFF | TGCGCCAGCAGCTTGGGATGGGGGGACACTGAAGCTTTCTTT
. | TRBJ2-7 | TRBD2 | TRBV5-8 | CASSLDLTSGIYEQYF | TGTGCCAGCAGCCTGGACTTGACTAGCGGGATCTACGAGCAGTACTTC
. | TRBJ2-7 | TRBD1 | TRBV5-1 | CASRGQGATYEQYF | TGCGCCAGCAGAGGACAGGGCGCGACCTACGAGCAGTACTTC
. | TRBJ1-1 | . | TRBV7-3 | CASSFGEGTEAFF | TGTGCCAGCAGCTTTGGGGAGGGCACTGAAGCTTTCTTT
. | TRBJ2-1 | . | TRBV7-8 | CASRTGGARYNEQFF | TGTGCCAGCAGGACCGGCGGGGCGCGCTACAATGAGCAGTTCTTC
few | TRBJ1-2 | TRBD1 | TRBV7-9 | CASSPSDRASFTF | TGTGCCAGCAGCCCCTCGGACAGGGCATCTTTCACCTTC
once | TRBJ1-2 | . | TRBV10-1 | CASSERRDPLYGYTF | TGCGCCAGCAGCGAGCGGCGGGACCCCCTGTATGGCTACACCTTC
few | TRBJ1-2 | . | TRBV12-5 | CASAPDRLLTYGYTF | TGTGCTAGTGCCCCCGACAGGCTACTTACTTACGGCTACACCTTC
. | TRBJ2-4 | TRBD2 | TRBV10-3 | CATRESSGIAKNIQYF | TGTGCCACACGTGAGTCTAGCGGAATAGCCAAAAACATTCAGTACTTC
. | TRBJ1-2 | . | TRBV6-5 | CASSYLRREGYTF | TGTGCCAGCAGTTACCTCAGAAGGGAGGGCTACACCTTC
few | TRBJ2-2 | TRBD1 | TRBV9 | CASSAGDSTGELFF | TGTGCCAGCAGCGCCGGGGACAGCACCGGGGAGCTGTTTTTT
. | TRBJ2-2 | . | TRBV11-3 | CASSLWEWQENTGELFF | TGTGCCAGCAGCTTATGGGAGTGGCAGGAGAACACCGGGGAGCTGTTTTTT
. | TRBJ2-3 | TRBD2 | TRBV2 | CASSRGLAGGPSDTQYF | TGTGCCAGCAGTAGGGGACTAGCGGGAGGTCCGTCCGATACGCAGTATTTT
. | TRBJ2-7 | . | TRBV5-1 | CASSPGLRDEQYF | TGCGCCAGCAGCCCCGGACTTCGAGACGAGCAGTACTTC
. | TRBJ2-1 | TRBD1 | TRBV5-6 | CASSYRDRVNEQFF | TGTGCCAGCAGCTACCGGGACAGGGTCAATGAGCAGTTCTTC
few | TRBJ2-3 | TRBD2 | TRBV7-2 | CASSVAGTRGTDTQYF | TGTGCCAGCAGCGTGGCGGGGACTAGGGGCACAGATACGCAGTATTTT
. | TRBJ2-4 | . | TRBV5-1 | CASSPFERSTKNIQYF | TGCGCCAGCAGCCCTTTTGAAAGGAGTACCAAAAACATTCAGTACTTC
. | TRBJ1-1 | . | TRBV27 | CASSFQPGREAFF | TGTGCCAGCAGTTTCCAACCCGGGAGAGAAGCTTTCTTT
. | TRBJ2-5 | . | TRBV9 | CASSSREHLQETQYF | TGTGCCAGCAGCTCTCGGGAGCATCTTCAAGAGACCCAGTACTTC
. | TRBJ2-7 | TRBD1 | TRBV4-1 | CASSQEPGQGYEQYF | TGCGCCAGCAGCCAAGAACCGGGACAGGGCTACGAGCAGTACTTC
. | TRBJ2-7 | TRBD2 | TRBV4-1 | CASSQEGLLKKYF | TGCGCCAGCAGCCAAGAGGGACTATTGAAAAAGTACTTC
. | TRBJ2-1 | . | TRBV27 | CASSSRWGRNEQFF | TGTGCCAGCAGTTCCCGGTGGGGGAGGAATGAGCAGTTCTTC